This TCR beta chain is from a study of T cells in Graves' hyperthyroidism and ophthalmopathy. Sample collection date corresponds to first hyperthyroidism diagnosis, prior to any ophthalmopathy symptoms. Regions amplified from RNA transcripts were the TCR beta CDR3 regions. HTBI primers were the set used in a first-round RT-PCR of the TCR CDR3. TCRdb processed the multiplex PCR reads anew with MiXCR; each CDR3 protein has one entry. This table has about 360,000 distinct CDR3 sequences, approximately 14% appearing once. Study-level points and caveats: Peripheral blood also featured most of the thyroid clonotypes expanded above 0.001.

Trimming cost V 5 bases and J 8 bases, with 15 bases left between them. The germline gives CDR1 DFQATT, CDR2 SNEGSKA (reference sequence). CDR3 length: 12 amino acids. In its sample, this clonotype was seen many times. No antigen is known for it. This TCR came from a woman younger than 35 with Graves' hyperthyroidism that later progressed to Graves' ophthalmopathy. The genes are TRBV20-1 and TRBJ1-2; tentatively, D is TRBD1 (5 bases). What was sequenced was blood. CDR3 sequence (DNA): TGCAGTGCTCGGGACCAATCCGTCGGCTACACCTTC. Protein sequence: CSARDQSVGYTF.